The 14 T cell receptor beta chains in this list originate from one sample, sequenced in a study of human T cells and chemical hapten exposure. Time point noted: pre-sensitization, week 0. As for treatment: therapeutic diphenylcyclopropenone sensitization with weekly scalp DPC. TCRdb re-called the RACE reads with MiXCR, one entry per CDR3 protein. The sample consists of more than 150,000 distinct CDR3 sequences, under 35% of them appearing once. Here the sequenced sample was whole blood, taken in connection with sensitization to the hapten diphenylcyclopropenone (DPC). These TCRs come from a woman aged 30 to 39 with alopecia areata. Some clones in this sample may be carry-over from other donors' samples.

The sample holds many counts of this clonotype. The chain links TRBV5-1 to TRBJ2-7; tentative D call: TRBD2 (5 bases). CDR1 is SGHRS, CDR2 YFSETQ, per germline. The CDR3 consists of 12 residues. The V end lost 4 bases, the J end lost 2 bases, and 7 bases lay between the germline ends. This CDR3 is CASSRDAYEQYF. CDR3 DNA: TGCGCCAGCAGCCGGGATGCCTACGAGCAGTACTTC.

In this sample, this clonotype turned up a few times. The V gene is TRBV9, the J gene TRBJ2-3; D may match TRBD1 or TRBD2 (6 bases each). V lost 1 base and J lost 2, with 11 bases in between. Per the germline V gene, CDR1 is SGDLS and CDR2 is YYNGEE. The CDR3 loop spans 15 amino acids. The CDR3 sequence: CASSVRGADTDTQYF. DNA for the CDR3: TGTGCCAGCAGCGTAAGGGGGGCTGACACAGATACGCAGTATTTT.

This clonotype showed up just a few times. The J gene is TRBJ1-4, the V gene TRBV29-1, with a possible D match to TRBD1 (5 bases). V was trimmed by 5 bases and J by 0 bases, leaving 13 bases between them. Germline V gene data show CDR1 as SQVTM and CDR2 as ANQGSEA. This CDR3 has 15 residues. CDR3 coding DNA: TGCAGCGTTTCGGGGGGTCATGCAACTAATGAAAAACTGTTTTTT. Encoded protein: CSVSGGHATNEKLFF.

This chain connects TRBV10-3 to TRBJ1-1; a possible D gene is TRBD1 (5 bases). Trimming cost V 10 bases and J 4 bases, with 13 bases left between them. The CDR3 spans 12 residues. Germline CDR1 and CDR2: ENHRY and SYGVKD. CDR3 in DNA: TGTGCCAGCGTGGGGGGGATCACTGAAGCTTTCTTT. Its protein is CASVGGITEAFF.

This chain links TRBV29-1 with TRBJ2-6; D gene uncertain. Trimming removed 8 bases at V and 4 bases at J, with 15 bases between. Germline loops: CDR1 SQVTM, CDR2 ANQGSEA. This CDR3 is 14 amino acids long. CDR3 sequence: CSIHFFAGANVLTF. The CDR3 nucleotides read TGCAGCATCCATTTTTTTGCCGGGGCCAACGTCCTGACTTTC.

This chain connects TRBV10-3 to TRBJ2-3; D perhaps matches TRBD1 (6 bases). V shed 4 bases and J shed 1 base, with 6 bases lying between them. Looked up from germline, CDR1 is ENHRY and CDR2 is SYGVKD. The CDR3 totals 13 residues. CDR3 sequence reads: CAISGQGTDTQYF. The CDR3 bases are TGTGCCATCAGTGGACAGGGCACAGATACGCAGTATTTT.

This clonotype was picked up a small number of times. The chain employs TRBV7-2 and TRBJ2-3; 7 positions agree with TRBD2. There are 15 residues in the CDR3. V dropped 5 bases and J dropped 3; count of bases not matched to a gene: 8. Germline-derived CDR1 and CDR2 are SGHTA and FQGNSA. For the CDR3, the DNA is TGTGCCAGCAGCCCCGGGGGGTTAACGACAGATACGCAGTATTTT. Encoded protein: CASSPGGLTTDTQYF.

The chain recombines TRBV28 with TRBJ2-2, with 9 nucleotides matching TRBD1. This CDR3 region has 13 residues. Germline CDR1 reads MDHEN; CDR2 reads SYDVKM. In nucleotides, the CDR3 is TGTGCGTGGTCACAGGGGGCAACCGGGGAGCTGTTTTTT. Its protein product is CAWSQGATGELFF.

This chain joins TRBV5-6 and TRBJ2-5; D is perhaps TRBD1 (6 bases). Germline V lookup: CDR1 SGHDT, CDR2 YYEEEE. This CDR3 spans 14 amino acids. V was pared by 2 bases and J by 3 bases, with 11 bases between. In nucleotides, the CDR3 is TGTGCCAGCAGCTTCCCGACAGGAGAAGAGACCCAGTACTTC. It codes for CASSFPTGEETQYF.

As for this clonotype: The junction and the germline gene differ at one end; a read error may be behind it. This chain uses TRBV7-9 with TRBJ1-5, with 8 bases lining up with TRBD1. The CDR3 is 14 amino acids. CDR1 is SEHNR and CDR2 is FQNEAQ in the germline V gene (reference sequence). CDR3 DNA sequence: TGTGCCTGCAGTTCCGACAGGGGAGAGCAGCCCCAGCATTTT. It translates to CACSSDRGEQPQHF.

The chain has TRBV29-1 and TRBJ2-2; 9 nucleotides agree with TRBD1. The CDR3 is made up of 13 amino acids. V was pared by 6 bases and J by 8 bases, with 7 bases of the junction left unmatched. Germline loops: CDR1 SQVTM, CDR2 ANQGSEA. This chain's CDR3 is CSVDRGGMGELFF. In DNA form, the CDR3 reads TGCAGCGTGGACAGGGGCGGTATGGGGGAGCTGTTTTTT.

The chain links TRBV28 to TRBJ2-1; possible D gene TRBD2, 6 bases. The CDR3 runs to 16 residues. Germline CDR1 and CDR2: MDHEN and SYDVKM. V dropped 6 bases and J dropped 8 bases, with 23 bases sitting between them. DNA for the CDR3: TGTGCCAGCAGCTTCTCCCGGGACTCGAAATGGGATGAGCAGTTCTTC. Protein product: CASSFSRDSKWDEQFF.

CDR3 protein: CASSVRQGYEQYF. Here the CDR3 DNA reads TGTGCCAGCAGCGTACGCCAGGGGTACGAGCAGTACTTC. The chain couples TRBV9 to TRBJ2-7, with D perhaps matching TRBD1 (6 bases). The germline CDR1 and CDR2 sequences are SGDLS and YYNGEE. The ends were cut back, 1 base at V and 4 bases at J, with 9 bases in the middle. There are 13 residues in the CDR3.

The gene calls are TRBV12-3 or TRBV12-4 and TRBJ1-2; 8 bases are shared with TRBD1. Trimming at V came to 4 bases and at J to 6 bases, leaving 13 bases not matched to a gene. The CDR3 spans 16 residues. In DNA form, the CDR3 reads TGTGCCAGCAGTTCTTATACAGGGGGGCGCGTTCATGGCTACACCTTC. It translates to CASSSYTGGRVHGYTF.